This is a list of T cell receptor beta chains from one sample in a study of blood T cell repertoires in COVID-19. Data came from immunoSEQ multiplex PCR; TCRdb stores just in-frame clones and leaves some out. The sample holds some 120,000 clones, approximately 80% seen once. Source material: peripheral blood. These receptors were obtained from a woman between 55 and 75 years old with acute or convalescent COVID-19. CDR3s leave out the opening cysteine and the closing phenylalanine or tryptophan.

CDR3 protein: ASSPGQGAREQY
V gene: TRBV7-3
J gene: TRBJ2-7

CDR3 protein: ASSGTGSTDTQY
V gene: TRBV6-4
J gene: TRBJ2-3

CDR3 protein: ASSPGGADTEVF
V gene: TRBV5-1
J gene: TRBJ1-1

CDR3 protein: ASSERGRGGYT
V gene: TRBV10-2
J gene: TRBJ1-2

CDR3 protein: ASSIGQVDGYT
V gene: TRBV5-6
J gene: TRBJ1-2

CDR3 protein: ASSFEGYTEAF
V gene: TRBV7-9
J gene: TRBJ1-1

CDR3 protein: ASRPPGGGPYEQY
V gene: TRBV7-8
J gene: TRBJ2-7

CDR3 protein: ASSVDPANEKLF
V gene: TRBV9
J gene: TRBJ1-4

CDR3 protein: ASSFRSNTEAF
V gene: TRBV11-2
J gene: TRBJ1-1

CDR3 protein: ASSATGTGKETQY
V gene: TRBV5-1
J gene: TRBJ2-5

CDR3 protein: ATSGTGNYNEQF
V gene: TRBV24-1
J gene: TRBJ2-1

CDR3 protein: AWTLGLNTEAF
V gene: TRBV30
J gene: TRBJ1-1

CDR3 protein: ASSIQGVGTEAF
V gene: TRBV19
J gene: TRBJ1-1

CDR3 protein: ASSPRTSGGEQY
V gene: TRBV2
J gene: TRBJ2-7

CDR3 protein: ASSQGQSNYGYT
V gene: TRBV3-1/TRBV3-2
J gene: TRBJ1-2

CDR3 protein: ASTQLATGEAF
V gene: TRBV3-1/TRBV3-2
J gene: TRBJ1-1

CDR3 protein: ATSRDRGAEAF
V gene: TRBV12-5
J gene: TRBJ1-1

CDR3 protein: ASSFWGPAMNTEAF
V gene: TRBV27
J gene: TRBJ1-1

CDR3 protein: ASSWGEINEAF
V gene: TRBV6-5
J gene: TRBJ1-1

CDR3 protein: ASSFAGVRTEAF
V gene: TRBV5-6
J gene: TRBJ1-1

CDR3 protein: ASSPVMGGNYGYT
V gene: TRBV5-1
J gene: TRBJ1-2

CDR3 protein: ATLGHEGRGYT
V gene: TRBV24-1
J gene: TRBJ1-2

CDR3 protein: AIREAGIQSPLH
V gene: TRBV10-3
J gene: TRBJ1-6

CDR3 protein: ASRQSLNSPLH
V gene: TRBV10-1
J gene: TRBJ1-6

CDR3 protein: ASRLGGDTQY
V gene: TRBV5-8
J gene: TRBJ2-3

CDR3 protein: ASSTGLAAYNEQF
V gene: TRBV9
J gene: TRBJ2-1

CDR3 protein: ASSLEDQGWAEAF
V gene: TRBV5-1
J gene: TRBJ1-1

CDR3 protein: ATLQGWGSYNSPLH
V gene: TRBV15
J gene: TRBJ1-6

CDR3 protein: ASSYDSLGAKEKLF
V gene: TRBV6-5
J gene: TRBJ1-4

CDR3 protein: ASSPGEGMNTEAF
V gene: TRBV7-6
J gene: TRBJ1-1

CDR3 protein: ASRSGSIAPYEQY
V gene: TRBV27
J gene: TRBJ2-7

CDR3 protein: ASSTLRWATNYGYT
V gene: TRBV6-6
J gene: TRBJ1-2

CDR3 protein: ASSQRTGGEGYGYT
V gene: TRBV7-9
J gene: TRBJ1-2

CDR3 protein: ASSLGVSGRTLMNTEAF
V gene: TRBV7-9
J gene: TRBJ1-1

CDR3 protein: ASSQDVGGDETQY
V gene: TRBV4-1
J gene: TRBJ2-5

CDR3 protein: ASSFRFDRGFNYGYT
V gene: TRBV5-6
J gene: TRBJ1-2

CDR3 protein: ASSYSLEDREATNEKLF
V gene: TRBV6-2/TRBV6-3
J gene: TRBJ1-4

CDR3 protein: ASSLTAGWNYGYT
V gene: TRBV11-2
J gene: TRBJ1-2

CDR3 protein: ASTPSSYNEQF
V gene: TRBV2
J gene: TRBJ2-1

CDR3 protein: ASSFPGQNYGYT
V gene: TRBV5-1
J gene: TRBJ1-2

CDR3 protein: ASSRNRGYEQY
V gene: TRBV12-3/TRBV12-4
J gene: TRBJ2-7

CDR3 protein: ASSLRGYNEQF
V gene: TRBV11-2
J gene: TRBJ2-1

CDR3 protein: ASRRFTGDSPLH
V gene: TRBV2
J gene: TRBJ1-6

CDR3 protein: ASSTPATMMNTEAF
V gene: TRBV19
J gene: TRBJ1-1

CDR3 protein: ASSQENTQLF
V gene: TRBV3-1/TRBV3-2
J gene: TRBJ1-4

CDR3 protein: ASRDRVSSPLH
V gene: TRBV2
J gene: TRBJ1-6

CDR3 protein: VRSCKSGHSDRKSEKLF
V gene: TRBV7-5
J gene: TRBJ1-4

CDR3 protein: ASSRQENQPQH
V gene: TRBV7-9
J gene: TRBJ1-5

CDR3 protein: ASRERGSLYNEQF
V gene: TRBV28
J gene: TRBJ2-1

CDR3 protein: AIKNPTGPHIEAF
V gene: TRBV10-3
J gene: TRBJ1-1

CDR3 protein: ATTGQGGTEAF
V gene: TRBV28
J gene: TRBJ1-1

CDR3 protein: ATSTTGTGFYGYT
V gene: TRBV24-1
J gene: TRBJ1-2

CDR3 protein: ASSLASSRAGELF
V gene: TRBV7-8
J gene: TRBJ2-2

CDR3 protein: ASSQRTPVQGAYEQY
V gene: TRBV3-1/TRBV3-2
J gene: TRBJ2-7

CDR3 protein: AWSVRREVNTEAF
V gene: TRBV30
J gene: TRBJ1-1